These 10 T cell receptor beta chains were all obtained from the same sample, sequenced in a study of shared clonotypes between healthy human individuals. The assay was immunoSEQ multiplex PCR, and TCRdb's table has in-frame clones only and misses some. This sample has 950,000 to 1,300,000 clones, with roughly 70% found just once. The sequencing sample was made of memory CD4+ T cells sorted from blood. Indicated subset: CD45RA-negative fraction. Source of these receptors: a man between 18 and 35 years old in good health.

The V call is TRBV5-1, the J call TRBJ2-3, with D possibly being TRBD2 (6 bases). Germline lookup yields CDR1 SGHRS and CDR2 YFSETQ. V was cut by 0 bases and J by 3 bases, with 8 bases left in between. CDR3 size: 14 residues. The CDR3 bases are TGCGCCAGCAGCTTGGGCGGGGAAACAGATACGCAGTATTTT. Protein sequence: CASSLGGETDTQYF.

This clone came up a few times. CDR3 loop: CASSDDRTVNEQFF. The CDR3 DNA sequence: TGCGCCAGCAGTGATGACAGGACAGTCAATGAGCAGTTCTTC. The rearrangement uses TRBV10-1 and TRBJ2-1; D may be TRBD1 (6 bases). The ends were cut back, 3 bases at V and 6 bases at J, with 12 bases in the middle. Germline V lookup: CDR1 WNHNN, CDR2 SYGVQD (reference sequence). The CDR3 is 14 amino acids.

The J gene is TRBJ1-1, the V gene TRBV5-6, with a possible D match to TRBD1 (6 bases). Trimming took off 4 bases at V and 4 bases at J, with 14 bases between the two ends. The CDR3 spans 14 residues. Per the germline V gene, CDR1 is SGHDT and CDR2 is YYEEEE. CDR3 in amino acids: CASSPQQGGTEAFF. The CDR3 nucleotides are TGTGCCAGCAGCCCGCAACAGGGAGGCACTGAAGCTTTCTTT.

Concerning this clone: In the same sample, other DNA sequences code for this CDR3. This sequence joins TRBV6-5 and TRBJ1-2; possible D gene TRBD1, 6 bases. CDR1 MNHEY and CDR2 SVGAGI come from the germline V gene. V dropped 0 bases and J dropped 6 bases, with 8 bases sitting between them. The CDR3 extends over 13 amino acids. CDR3 in DNA: TGTGCCAGCAGTTACTCGGCAGGGGATGGCTACACCTTC. Its translation: CASSYSAGDGYTF.

To note about this clone: This sample also contains other DNA sequences that code for the same CDR3. The chain combines TRBV5-1 with TRBJ2-5; D ambiguous. Germline V gene lookup returns CDR1 SGHRS and CDR2 YFSETQ. Trimming removed 0 bases at V and 5 bases at J, with 5 bases between. This CDR3 region has 12 residues. CDR3 loop: CASSLALETQYF. The CDR3 coding sequence is TGCGCCAGCAGCTTGGCGTTGGAGACCCAGTACTTC.

This rearrangement joins TRBV30 to TRBJ2-3, with D uncertain. This CDR3 comprises 11 residues. CDR1 and CDR2 from the germline V gene are GTSNPN and SVGIG (reference sequence). Trimming stripped 8 bases from V and 10 bases from J, with 16 bases between. CDR3 in DNA: TGTGCCCTGGATATCGGAAGGCCGCAGTATTTT. This translates into CALDIGRPQYF.

The CDR3 nucleotides read TGTGCCAGCAGCTTATCGGGCGGGGGTACGTTGGAGACCCAGTACTTC. Its translation: CASSLSGGGTLETQYF. V and J are TRBV7-8 and TRBJ2-5; TRBD2 matches at 7 bases. Germline V gene lookup returns CDR1 SGHVS and CDR2 FQNEAQ. V trimming: 2 bases; J trimming: 5 bases; junction bases outside the gene matches: 11. The CDR3 spans 16 residues.

The CDR3 DNA reads as TGTGCCAGCGCGGCTGCGGTTCAGTCCTACGAGCAGTACTTC. Residues: CASAAAVQSYEQYF. This rearrangement joins TRBV7-2 to TRBJ2-7, with no clear D. The CDR3 length is 14 residues. Trimming removed 8 bases at V and 1 base at J, with 15 bases between. Germline CDR1 and CDR2: SGHTA and FQGNSA.

The V call is TRBV10-1, the J call TRBJ2-7; D unresolved. Germline lookup yields CDR1 WNHNN and CDR2 SYGVQD (reference sequence). With 0 bases removed from V and 6 bases from J, the gap between germline ends came to 6 bases. The CDR3 length is 12 residues. This chain's CDR3 is CASSESMREQYF. The CDR3 nucleotides read TGCGCCAGCAGTGAGTCGATGCGCGAGCAGTACTTC.

J is TRBJ2-5 and V is TRBV29-1, with D possibly being TRBD1 or TRBD2 (5 bases each). The CDR3 has 13 amino acids. Trimming removed 4 bases at V and 2 bases at J, with 11 bases between. Germline CDR1 SQVTM, CDR2 ANQGSEA. CDR3 nucleotides: TGCAGCGTTGGGGGGTCTGAACAAGAGACCCAGTACTTC. Translated: CSVGGSEQETQYF.